This TCR beta chain emerged from a study of shared clonotypes between healthy human individuals. Germline V lookup: CDR1 MNHNY, CDR2 SVGAGI (reference sequence). The CDR3 is made up of 15 amino acids. Trimming left V 2 bases short and J 0 bases short, with 8 bases between. Study observations and caveats: Clonotypes which were not shared had lower generation probabilities than clonotypes that all four donors shared.

CD8 cells classed as naive were CD45RO-negative and positively selected for CCR7, excluding terminally differentiated effector memory CD45RA+ cells. None of the donors, who were healthy HIV-negative adults, had recently had acute infections or vaccinations. Caucasian adults living in Nashville, Tennessee, provided all samples. This clone was recorded only once. Its target is not known. Produced via immunoSEQ multiplex PCR; TCRdb's table is partial and in-frame only. Of roughly 2,000,000 clones listed, over 85% are singletons. The material sequenced was naive CD8+ T cells sorted from blood. V is TRBV6-6 and J is TRBJ1-5, with D hard to call. This receptor was identified in a man aged 18-30 years in good health. CDR3 residues: CASSYKGHSNQPQHF. CDR3 nucleotide sequence: TGTGCCAGCAGTTACAAGGGCCATAGCAATCAGCCCCAGCATTTT.